This T cell receptor (beta chain) was recovered during a study of blood T cells in healthy people across ages. Sample-barcoded 5' priming and a J-beta primer mix drove a second PCR of about 6 to 12 cycles. TCRdb reprocessed the 5' RACE reads via MiXCR and lists one record per CDR3 protein. Of 1,300,000 or so distinct CDR3 sequences listed, around 55% were seen once; the top ten hold about 6.3%. Each sample had at least 6.5 million PBMCs isolated. The authors extracted at least 6 micrograms of total RNA per sample. The sequence derives from a man aged 18 to 30 in good health. The sample comprised blood.

The CDR3 sequence: CASSPRLGEVNTGELFF. The CDR3 nucleotides are TGTGCCAGCAGCCCCCGCCTGGGAGAAGTGAACACCGGGGAGCTGTTTTTT. The V call is TRBV11-3, the J call TRBJ2-2; D is possibly TRBD2 (5 bases). Deletions cut 5 bases from V and 1 base from J, with 17 bases between. The CDR3 consists of 17 residues. Germline values: CDR1 SGHNT, CDR2 YENEEA.